This TCR beta chain comes out of a study of monozygotic twins with inflammatory bowel disease. Blood samples, whole and unsorted for T cells, yielded the isolated total RNA. Following a re-call of the 5' RACE reads, TCRdb has one entry per CDR3 protein and lacks DNA. The table for this sample gives fewer than 150,000 distinct CDR3 sequences. The TCR was taken from a human donor with ulcerative colitis or Crohn's disease, or a healthy co-twin of an affected twin (not recorded which). Sequencing used blood.

CDR3 sequence: CASRNSPNTEAFF. The chain uses TRBV19 and TRBJ1-1. CDR3 length equals 13 residues. Germline V gene data show CDR1 as LNHDA and CDR2 as SQIVND (reference sequence).